What follows are 25 T cell receptor beta chains derived from one specimen sequenced in a study of cytomegalovirus exposure and HLA in healthy donors. PCR used 60 Vbeta primers and 13 Jbeta primers. Sequencing was performed with immunoSEQ multiplex PCR; in TCRdb, only in-frame clones are kept and a portion is missing. The profile shows some 150,000 clones, more than 75% of them singletons. Sequenced material: PBMCs. Receptor source: a man aged 30-40 years in good health and CMV-seropositive.

The CDR3 spells CASSLDRRGEYGYTF. The CDR3 nucleotides read TGTGCCAGCAGCTTGGACCGCAGGGGAGAATATGGCTACACCTTC. The V and J genes are TRBV5-4 and TRBJ1-2; possible D gene TRBD1, 6 bases. The CDR3 consists of 15 residues. From germline, CDR1 is SGHNT and CDR2 YYREEE (reference sequence). V was clipped by 0 bases and J by 5 bases, with 14 bases between them.

The V call is TRBV9, the J call TRBJ1-2; 9 positions agree with TRBD1. The CDR3 covers 17 residues. CDR1 and CDR2 from the germline V gene are SGDLS and YYNGEE. The junction had 15 bases not matched to a gene; V was cut back by 4 bases and J by 5 bases. The CDR3 DNA reads TGTGCCAGCAGCTCCTCCCTACTTGCGGACAGGGGATATGGCTACACCTTC. Translated: CASSSSLLADRGYGYTF.

The chain combines TRBV10-3 with TRBJ2-7; the D is unclear. Germline V gene sequence: CDR1 ENHRY, CDR2 SYGVKD. V lost 6 bases, J lost 3 bases, and 9 bases lay in between. CDR3 length: 12 residues. The CDR3 spells CAIRGPSYEQYF. The CDR3 region has the DNA TGTGCCATCAGAGGTCCTAGCTACGAGCAGTACTTC.

The chain couples TRBV10-3 to TRBJ2-1; possible D gene TRBD1, 5 bases. The V gene lost 8 bases and the J gene lost 6 bases, with 8 bases spanning the gap. The germline V gene has CDR1 ENHRY and CDR2 SYGVKD. The CDR3 runs 11 residues. DNA of the CDR3: TGTGCCATCGGGCAGGGCAATGAGCAGTTCTTC. Translation gives CAIGQGNEQFF.

The sample holds a few counts of this clone. The chain uses TRBV5-1 and TRBJ2-1; maybe TRBD1 (5 bases). This CDR3 region has 15 residues. CDR1 and CDR2 (germline): SGHRS, YFSETQ. The V end was cut by 4 bases, the J end by 5 bases, with 16 bases between. The CDR3 DNA sequence: TGCGCCAGCAGCGGGCAGGGATGGCTACACAATGAGCAGTTCTTC. Protein: CASSGQGWLHNEQFF.

The gene calls are TRBV29-1 and TRBJ1-1; TRBD1 matches at 8 bases. V shed 7 bases and J 3 bases; nucleotides not matched to a gene: 7. Germline V gives CDR1 SQVTM, CDR2 ANQGSEA. The CDR3 is 13 residues long. DNA of the CDR3: TGCAGCGCCTCGACAGGGGTCGACACTGAAGCTTTCTTT. It encodes CSASTGVDTEAFF.

The chain couples TRBV7-2 to TRBJ2-5; 10 bases are shared with TRBD2. Judging by the DNA end, TRBJ2-7 fits better; the J call may be wrong. The CDR3 extends over 18 amino acids. CDR1 and CDR2 (germline): SGHTA, FQGNSA. The CDR3 reads CASSLTLSGLATIYEQYF. The CDR3 bases are TGTGCCAGCAGCTTAACCCTCTCGGGACTAGCGACGATCTACGAGCAGTACTTC.

The chain uses TRBV27 and TRBJ2-5; tentative D call: TRBD2 (5 bases). V was trimmed by 5 bases and J by 5 bases, leaving 18 bases between them. Germline values: CDR1 MNHEY, CDR2 SMNVEV (reference sequence). This CDR3 comprises 15 residues. DNA for the CDR3: TGTGCCAGCAGTCCCCAGGACGGGGTTGGGGAGACCCAGTACTTC. It yields the protein CASSPQDGVGETQYF.

The genes are TRBV5-1 and TRBJ2-3; a weak D match, TRBD2 (5 bases). The CDR3 has 15 residues. Deletions cut 2 bases from V and 0 bases from J, with 10 bases between. The V gene's germline CDR1 is SGHRS and CDR2 YFSETQ. The CDR3 sequence is CASSFRGLSTDTQYF. The CDR3 coding sequence is TGCGCCAGCAGCTTCCGGGGATTGAGCACAGATACGCAGTATTTT.

CDR3 DNA: TGTGCCAGCAGCGTAGGTGTGGGAGGCCGAAGCACAGATACGCAGTATTTT. It codes for CASSVGVGGRSTDTQYF. The genes are TRBV9 and TRBJ2-3; tentative D call: TRBD2 (6 bases). CDR3 length equals 17 residues. Trimming took off 0 bases at V and 0 bases at J, with 14 bases between the two ends. Germline V CDR1 and CDR2: SGDLS, YYNGEE.

This clone was counted a few times. The genes are TRBV6-5 and TRBJ2-7, with 7 positions matching TRBD1. Per the germline V gene, CDR1 is MNHEY and CDR2 is SVGAGI. The CDR3 is made up of 12 amino acids. The V segment lost 6 bases and the J segment 6 bases; nucleotides outside the gene matches: 5. CDR3 in amino acids: CASRWTGGEQYF. The CDR3 region has the DNA TGTGCCAGCAGATGGACAGGCGGCGAGCAGTACTTC.

This chain links TRBV6-4 with TRBJ2-1; TRBD2 aligns across 9 bases. The CDR3 has 14 amino acids. V gave up 0 bases and J gave up 12 bases; unmatched junction bases: 6. Germline V gives CDR1 MRHNA, CDR2 SNTAGT. In DNA form, the CDR3 reads TGTGCCAGCAGTGACTCGAATCCTAGCGGGACGCAGTTCTTC. Translation gives CASSDSNPSGTQFF.

V gene TRBV6-1 combines with J gene TRBJ1-2, with D tentatively TRBD1 (6 bases). The V end was cut by 6 bases, the J end by 4 bases, with 15 bases between. Germline V gene lookup returns CDR1 MNHNS and CDR2 SASEGT. There are 14 residues in the CDR3. CDR3 protein: CASSRGHLGYGYTF. The CDR3 coding sequence is TGTGCCAGCAGCCGGGGACATTTGGGCTATGGCTACACCTTC.

Here the CDR3 DNA reads TGTGCCAGCAGTGAATCTACAGAAACAGATACGCAGTATTTT. Translating it yields CASSESTETDTQYF. The V and J genes are TRBV6-1 and TRBJ2-3; the D is unclear. The germline V and J ends were trimmed by 2 bases and 3 bases, with 9 bases remaining between them. This CDR3 is built from 14 residues. Germline CDR1 is MNHNS and CDR2 is SASEGT.

The CDR3 DNA reads as TGTGCCAGCAGCCCCTCCTTTTACAATGAGCAGTTCTTC. It specifies CASSPSFYNEQFF. The chain joins TRBV5-6 to TRBJ2-1; D uncertain. Germline V lookup: CDR1 SGHDT, CDR2 YYEEEE. Trimming shortened V by 4 bases and J by 4 bases, and 9 bases separated the two germline ends. This CDR3 comprises 13 residues.

This chain links TRBV29-1 with TRBJ1-1; 9 bases map to TRBD1. Trimming took 6 bases from V and 2 from J; bases not matched to a gene: 4. The germline gives CDR1 SQVTM, CDR2 ANQGSEA. The CDR3 runs to 13 residues. CDR3 amino acids: CSVGTGHNTEAFF. CDR3 DNA sequence: TGCAGCGTAGGGACAGGGCATAACACTGAAGCTTTCTTT.

This chain uses TRBV5-1 with TRBJ2-1, with 12 bases that match TRBD2. V shed 4 bases, J shed 8 bases, and the junction held 7 bases outside the gene matches. The germline gives CDR1 SGHRS, CDR2 YFSETQ. The CDR3 loop spans 15 amino acids. CDR3: CASSLTTSGSDEQFF. The CDR3 nucleotides are TGCGCCAGCAGCCTAACGACTAGCGGGAGCGATGAGCAGTTCTTC.

This clone was picked up one time. V usage is TRBV4-2 and J usage is TRBJ1-4; TRBD1 matches 8 bases. The junction had 8 bases not matched to a gene; V was cut back by 4 bases and J by 1 base. From germline, CDR1 is LGHNA and CDR2 YNFKEQ. This CDR3 contains 17 residues. The CDR3, as DNA: TGTGCCAGCAGCCCCGGAGCAGGGGGCAGAACTAATGAAAAACTGTTTTTT. The encoded protein is CASSPGAGGRTNEKLFF.

The rearrangement joins TRBV7-8 to TRBJ2-7; TRBD1 might be the D (5 bases). The CDR3 has 13 residues. Germline V lookup: CDR1 SGHVS, CDR2 FQNEAQ. Trimming stripped 4 bases from V and 9 bases from J, with 16 bases between. This chain's CDR3 is CASSSRQLPRQYF. The DNA of the CDR3 is TGTGCCAGCAGCTCCAGACAGTTGCCGAGGCAGTACTTC.

The chain couples TRBV6-6 to TRBJ2-7, with unresolved D. The CDR3 runs 11 residues. Germline V gene data show CDR1 as MNHNY and CDR2 as SVGAGI (reference sequence). Deletions cut 5 bases from V and 6 bases from J, with 8 bases between. The CDR3 here is CASSQKFEQYF. In DNA form, the CDR3 reads TGTGCCAGCAGTCAAAAATTCGAGCAGTACTTC.

As DNA, the CDR3 is TGTGCCAGCAGTTTCGCCGGTTGGGAGCAGTACTTC. It translates to CASSFAGWEQYF. The chain couples TRBV28 to TRBJ2-7; D is unresolved. Germline CDR1 MDHEN, CDR2 SYDVKM. The CDR3 extends over 12 amino acids. V lost 3 bases and J lost 7, with 10 bases in between.

The gene calls are TRBV11-3 and TRBJ1-1; D is undetermined. CDR1 is SGHNT, CDR2 YENEEA, per germline. This CDR3 is built from 14 residues. V lost 2 bases and J 2 bases, leaving 9 bases between the germline ends. In DNA form, the CDR3 reads TGTGCCAGCAGCTTAAAAGCTTCAAACACTGAAGCTTTCTTT. This sequence encodes CASSLKASNTEAFF.

This chain links TRBV5-4 with TRBJ2-2, with 14 bases identical to TRBD2. The J segment lost 1 base and the V segment lost 4 bases, leaving 0 bases of the junction unmatched. The CDR3 is 16 amino acids. Per germline, CDR1 SGHNT and CDR2 YYREEE (reference sequence). The CDR3 spells CASSGLAGGNTGELFF. In nucleotides, the CDR3 is TGTGCCAGCAGCGGACTAGCGGGAGGGAACACCGGGGAGCTGTTTTTT.

The gene calls are TRBV20-1 and TRBJ1-2, with 8 bases matching TRBD1. After removal of 5 bases from V and 10 bases from J, the junction contained 6 bases not matched to a gene. The length of the CDR3 is 11 residues. Germline values: CDR1 DFQATT, CDR2 SNEGSKA (reference sequence). The DNA of the CDR3 is TGCAGTGCTGCCGGGACAGGAGACTACACCTTC. Residues: CSAAGTGDYTF.

This chain uses TRBV18 with TRBJ1-1; D possibly corresponds to TRBD1 (6 bases). Looked up from germline, CDR1 is KGHSH and CDR2 is LQKENI. Trimming stripped 6 bases from V and 7 bases from J, with 21 bases between. The CDR3 contains 15 residues. DNA of the CDR3: TGTGCCAGCTCGGCTGTTCAAGGGGGAAGAGGTGAAGCTTTCTTT. Its translation is CASSAVQGGRGEAFF.